This is a list of T cell receptor beta chains from one sample in a study of OX40 agonist ivuxolimab in advanced cancers. Profiled with immunoSEQ multiplex PCR; TCRdb holds only in-frame clones, not every one. In the table there are 60,000 to 80,000 clones, around four fifths of which are singletons. Sequencing was performed on CD4+ or CD8+ T cells sorted from blood, taken in a trial of the OX40 agonist ivuxolimab. All receptors come from an adult with an advanced solid tumor such as melanoma, head and neck, liver or kidney cancer. The CDR3 runs from the conserved cysteine through the conserved F or W. D genes are given only for firm matches. Clone size is shown for a subset of rows, as once, few, many or a class of expanded clone.

V,J,size,D,DNA,CDR3
TRBV6-4,TRBJ1-5,.,.,TGTGCCATCGGAATAGGGGAGTATAGCAATCAGCCCCAGCATTTT,CAIGIGEYSNQPQHF
TRBV5-6,TRBJ2-1,.,.,TGTGCCAGCAGCTTGGATAAAAACAGGAAGAATGAGCAGTTCTTC,CASSLDKNRKNEQFF
TRBV7-2,TRBJ1-6,.,TRBD1,TGTGCCAGCAGCCACCCACCGGACAGGATTAATTCACCCCTCCACTTT,CASSHPPDRINSPLHF
TRBV11-3,TRBJ2-2,once,.,TGTGCCAGCAGCTTAGGTCAGAACACCGGGGAGCTGTTTTTT,CASSLGQNTGELFF
TRBV7-3,TRBJ2-5,.,.,TGTGCCAGCAGCCTCACTGGACAGAGCCAAGAGACCCAGTACTTC,CASSLTGQSQETQYF
TRBV5-1,TRBJ2-2,.,.,TGCGCCAGCAGCCCAACGGGACCTTCGAACACCGGGGAGCTGTTTTTT,CASSPTGPSNTGELFF
TRBV29-1,TRBJ2-5,few,.,TGCAGCGTTGTCCATCCGGGGGCCCAGACCCAGTACTTC,CSVVHPGAQTQYF
TRBV5-8,TRBJ2-1,.,.,TGTGCCAGCAGCGTTGGTACAACCATTGAGCAGTTCTTC,CASSVGTTIEQFF
TRBV2,TRBJ1-4,.,TRBD1,TGTGCCAGCTGCGAACCGGGACAGCTTAATGAAAAACTGTTTTTT,CASCEPGQLNEKLFF
TRBV5-1,TRBJ2-5,.,TRBD1,TGCGCCAGCAGCCCACAGGGGGATAAGTACCAAGAGACCCAGTACTTC,CASSPQGDKYQETQYF
TRBV5-1,TRBJ1-6,few,.,TGCGCCAGCAGTTTAGCGGCTACCAATTCACCCCTCCACTTT,CASSLAATNSPLHF
TRBV25-1,TRBJ2-1,.,.,TGTGCCAGCAGTGAGCTAGGTAGCGGACACAATGAGCAGTTCTTC,CASSELGSGHNEQFF
TRBV2,TRBJ2-2,.,TRBD1,TGTGCCAGCAGCGACAGGGGGCTGAACACCGGGGAGCTGTTTTTT,CASSDRGLNTGELFF
TRBV6-6,TRBJ1-2,.,.,TGTGCCAGCAGCCCTTCCCAAACAGCTGGCTACACCTTC,CASSPSQTAGYTF
TRBV9,TRBJ1-2,.,.,TGTGCCAGCAGCGTACACGAGAACTATGGCTACACCTTC,CASSVHENYGYTF
TRBV28,TRBJ2-7,.,.,TGTGCCAGCACCCCCGGACAGTCCTACGAGCAGTACTTC,CASTPGQSYEQYF
TRBV19,TRBJ1-5,.,TRBD1,TGTGCCAGTAGTATAAGTGGAACAGGGGTTCAGCCCCAGCATTTT,CASSISGTGVQPQHF
TRBV6-5,TRBJ2-7,.,.,TGTGCCAGCAAACTAGCCCTTCAAGCCTCCTACGAGCAGTACTTC,CASKLALQASYEQYF
TRBV4-3,TRBJ2-3,.,TRBD2,TGCGCCAGCAGCCAGGGACTAGCGGATCGCACAGATACGCAGTATTTT,CASSQGLADRTDTQYF
TRBV18,TRBJ1-2,.,.,TGTGCCAGCTCACCACAGGGTGAGAGTAACTATGGCTACACCTTC,CASSPQGESNYGYTF
TRBV23-1,TRBJ2-1,.,TRBD2,TGCGCCAGCAGTCAATCGAGGGTTAGCGGGAGGGAAAACGACTCCTACAATGAGCAGTTCTTC,CASSQSRVSGRENDSYNEQFF
TRBV9,TRBJ2-3,once,.,TGTGCCAGCAGCGTTAGCGACGCTAGGGGCAATACGCAGTATTTT,CASSVSDARGNTQYF
TRBV4-1,TRBJ1-1,.,.,TGCGCCAGCAGCCACCCAGGGCCAGAAGCTTTCTTT,CASSHPGPEAFF
TRBV7-2,TRBJ1-2,.,TRBD1,TGTGCCAGCAGTCGCGACAGGGGTCAAGGCTACACCTTC,CASSRDRGQGYTF
TRBV7-9,TRBJ2-2,.,.,TGTGCCAGCAGCCCCCTCTTCACTAACACCGGGGAGCTGTTTTTT,CASSPLFTNTGELFF
TRBV5-4,TRBJ1-4,.,TRBD1,TGTGCCAGCAGCTCCGGACAGGAACTGTTTTTT,CASSSGQELFF
TRBV5-1,TRBJ2-3,.,.,TGCGCCAGCAGCTCTACTAGCAGCGGCACAGATACGCAGTATTTT,CASSSTSSGTDTQYF
TRBV4-3,TRBJ2-1,.,.,TGCGCCAGCAGCCATGGCTCCCCGTGGGGGCAAGACAATGAGCAGTTCTTC,CASSHGSPWGQDNEQFF
TRBV4-2,TRBJ2-5,.,TRBD2,TGTGCCAGCAGCAAGGGACTAGCCGACCAAGAGACCCAGTACTTC,CASSKGLADQETQYF
TRBV9,TRBJ1-2,.,TRBD1,TGTGCCAGCAGCGTGGTGACAGGGGCCCGTGGGGAATATGGCTACACCTTC,CASSVVTGARGEYGYTF
TRBV13,TRBJ2-1,.,TRBD2,TGTGCCAGCAGCTTGACTAGCACTGAGCAGTTCTTC,CASSLTSTEQFF
TRBV5-1,TRBJ1-4,.,TRBD1,TGCGCCAGCAGACTATCAGGGGGCGGGGGAGAAAAACTGTTTTTT,CASRLSGGGGEKLFF
TRBV9,TRBJ1-4,.,TRBD1,TGTGCCAGCAGCGCCCACAGGGGTACTAATGAAAAACTGTTTTTT,CASSAHRGTNEKLFF
TRBV7-2,TRBJ1-2,once,.,TGTGCCAGCAGCTTACAAAACTATGGCTACACCTTC,CASSLQNYGYTF
TRBV5-1,TRBJ1-4,.,.,TGCGCCAGCAGCCCCGCCGGCCAGGGGCAGGGTGAAAAACTGTTTTTT,CASSPAGQGQGEKLFF
TRBV6-5,TRBJ2-7,.,.,TGTGCCAGCAGACCCTTCGGGGCCGCCGAATACGAGCAGTACTTC,CASRPFGAAEYEQYF
TRBV19,TRBJ1-1,.,.,TGTGCCAGTAGTACCCAGGACATCTCGAACACTGAAGCTTTCTTT,CASSTQDISNTEAFF
TRBV11-1,TRBJ2-1,.,.,TGTGCCAGCAGCTTAGGGGCCGCAGGGAATGAGCAGTTCTTC,CASSLGAAGNEQFF
TRBV28,TRBJ1-5,.,.,TGTGCCAGCAGTCCTCCCTGGGACCAGCCCCAGCATTTT,CASSPPWDQPQHF
TRBV4-2,TRBJ2-5,.,.,TGTGCCAGCAGCTCCCAAACTCCGGGGGGCCGGGAGACCCAGTACTTC,CASSSQTPGGRETQYF
TRBV30,TRBJ2-7,.,.,TGTGCCTGGAGCGGTGACAGCTCCTACGAGCAGTACTTC,CAWSGDSSYEQYF
TRBV5-4,TRBJ2-1,once,.,TGTGCCAGCAGCTTCGGTCCCGGGACACAATCCTACAATGAGCAGTTCTTC,CASSFGPGTQSYNEQFF
TRBV11-3,TRBJ2-2,.,.,TGTGCCAGCAGCTTAGGGGCAGGGAGGAACACCGGGGAGCTGTTTTTT,CASSLGAGRNTGELFF
TRBV19,TRBJ2-5,.,.,TGTGCCAGCCTACTCCGGGTGGAAGAGACCCAGTACTTC,CASLLRVEETQYF
TRBV6-5,TRBJ1-3,.,TRBD1,TGTGCCAGCAGTTCCCTGACAGGGTATGGAAACACCATATATTTT,CASSSLTGYGNTIYF